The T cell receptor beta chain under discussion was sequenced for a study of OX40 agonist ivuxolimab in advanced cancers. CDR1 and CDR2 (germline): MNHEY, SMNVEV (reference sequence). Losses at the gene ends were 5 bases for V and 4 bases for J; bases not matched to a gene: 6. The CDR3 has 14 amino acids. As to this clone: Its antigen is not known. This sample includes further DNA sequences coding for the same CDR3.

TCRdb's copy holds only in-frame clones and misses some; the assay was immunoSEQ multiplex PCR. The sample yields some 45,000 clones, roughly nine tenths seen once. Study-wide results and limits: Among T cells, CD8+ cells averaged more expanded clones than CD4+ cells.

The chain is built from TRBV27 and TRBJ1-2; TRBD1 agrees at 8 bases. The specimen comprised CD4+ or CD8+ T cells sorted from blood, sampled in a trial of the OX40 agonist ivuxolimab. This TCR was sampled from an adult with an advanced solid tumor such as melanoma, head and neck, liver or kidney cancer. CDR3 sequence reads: CASSLTGGGYGYTF. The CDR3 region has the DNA TGTGCCAGCAGTCTTACAGGGGGAGGCTATGGCTACACCTTC.